This T cell receptor (beta chain) was obtained from a study of OX40 agonist ivuxolimab in advanced cancers. Overall study context: Patients treated during dose escalation were battling hepatocellular carcinoma, melanoma, renal cell or head and neck cancer. Antecedent anti-PD-1, anti-PD-L1 or anti-CTLA-4 therapy was permissible, with around 40% having received some.

Comment on this clone: The antigen is not known.

The CDR3 contains 16 residues. V lost 0 bases and J lost 2; bases outside the gene matches: 2. Looked up from germline, CDR1 is LNHDA and CDR2 is SQIVND (reference sequence). Profiling relied on immunoSEQ multiplex PCR, and the TCRdb table lists in-frame clones only, not all of them. The data show roughly 39,000 clones, about 88% seen once. Findings and caveats of the study: Low normalized clonal expansion also occurred in some nonresponding patients.

V and J are TRBV19 and TRBJ2-2; TRBD2 matches 8 bases. Sequenced here: CD4+ or CD8+ T cells sorted from blood, sampled in a trial of the OX40 agonist ivuxolimab. The source of this sequence is an adult with an advanced solid tumor such as melanoma, head and neck, liver or kidney cancer. As DNA, the CDR3 is TGTGCCAGTAGTATAGAACGGGAGGGAAACACCGGGGAGCTGTTTTTT. This translates into CASSIEREGNTGELFF.